The clone carrying this T cell receptor beta chain came up many times. Its antigen is as yet unknown. V was clipped by 4 bases and J by 4 bases; unmatched bases: 8. Germline V gene data show CDR1 as SNHLY and CDR2 as FYNNEI. This CDR3 region has 15 residues. No cell fractionation was done, so the repertoire covers all unsorted peripheral blood T cells. Peripheral blood, approximately 2.6 ml, was drawn for RNA extraction. This sample was taken from a study of HIV-infected patients and healthy controls. Study-level findings and limits: Compared with controls, mean Gini indices were significantly raised in HIV-infected repertoires, possibly indicating oligoclonality.

cDNA was made from approximately 500 ng RNA using alpha and beta constant primers. Using multiplexing indices, alpha and beta chain libraries were generated apart by chain-specific third strand synthesis. TCRdb used MiXCR to reprocess the 5' RACE reads, holding one entry per CDR3 protein. The table shows approximately 22,000 distinct CDR3 sequences, with about 8.5% occurring only once. The source material was blood. The clonotype originates from an adult in good health. The chain joins TRBV2 to TRBJ1-2, with 8 nucleotides matching TRBD1. As DNA, the CDR3 is TGTGCCAGCAGTGTCGAGGCTGACAGGGGCTATGGCTACACCTTC. It specifies CASSVEADRGYGYTF.